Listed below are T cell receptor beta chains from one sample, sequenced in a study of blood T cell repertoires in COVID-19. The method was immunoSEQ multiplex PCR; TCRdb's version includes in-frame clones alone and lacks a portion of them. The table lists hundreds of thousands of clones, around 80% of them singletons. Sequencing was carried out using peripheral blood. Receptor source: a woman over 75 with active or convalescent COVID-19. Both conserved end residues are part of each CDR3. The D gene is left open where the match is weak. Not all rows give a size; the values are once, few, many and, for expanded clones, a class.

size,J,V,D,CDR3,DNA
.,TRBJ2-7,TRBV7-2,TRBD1,CASSRDRPYEQYF,TGTGCCAGCAGTCGGGACAGACCCTACGAGCAGTACTTC
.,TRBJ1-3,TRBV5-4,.,CASSFPGVAGNTIYF,TGTGCCAGCAGCTTCCCCGGAGTCGCTGGAAACACCATATATTTT
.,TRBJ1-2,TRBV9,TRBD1,CASSVGPQGAQNGYTF,TGTGCCAGCAGCGTAGGACCGCAGGGGGCGCAGAATGGCTACACCTTC
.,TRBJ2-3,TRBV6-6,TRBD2,CASSYGLAGADTQYF,TGTGCCAGCAGTTATGGGTTAGCGGGGGCAGATACGCAGTATTTT
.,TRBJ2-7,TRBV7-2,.,CASRWTGRDEQYF,TGTGCCAGCAGATGGACAGGGAGGGACGAGCAGTACTTC
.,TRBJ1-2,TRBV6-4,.,CASSEVPGGRPPYGYTF,TGTGCCAGCAGTGAGGTCCCCGGAGGTCGGCCGCCGTATGGCTACACCTTC
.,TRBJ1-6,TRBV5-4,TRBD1,CASSLGGQGFSPLHF,TGTGCCAGCAGCTTGGGGGGACAGGGTTTCTCACCCCTCCACTTT
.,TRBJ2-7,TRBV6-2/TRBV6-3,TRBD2,CASSQMGLAGGNSGRYYEQYF,TGTGCCAGCAGCCAGATGGGACTAGCGGGAGGGAACTCTGGGCGCTACTACGAGCAGTACTTC
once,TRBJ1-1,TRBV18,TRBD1,CASSPARWAGGAEAFF,TGTGCCAGCTCACCTGCTCGGTGGGCAGGGGGCGCCGAAGCTTTCTTT
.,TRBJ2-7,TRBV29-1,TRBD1,CSVRQGVSSYEQYF,TGCAGCGTAAGACAGGGTGTGTCCTCCTACGAGCAGTACTTC
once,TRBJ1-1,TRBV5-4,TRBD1,CASSRGQGDTEAFF,TGTGCCAGCAGCCGTGGACAGGGCGACACTGAAGCTTTCTTT
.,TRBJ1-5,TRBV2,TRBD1,CASRSLEEGQGDGNQPQHF,TGTGCCAGCAGATCTCTGGAAGAGGGACAGGGGGATGGCAATCAGCCCCAGCATTTT
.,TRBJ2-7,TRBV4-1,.,CASSPPSLEQYF,TGCGCCAGCAGCCCTCCCTCCCTAGAGCAGTACTTC
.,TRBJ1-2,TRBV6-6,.,CASSYSQQGYGYTF,TGTGCCAGCAGTTACTCGCAACAGGGCTATGGCTACACCTTC
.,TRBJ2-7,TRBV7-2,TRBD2,CASSQGASGGVYEQYF,TGTGCCAGCAGCCAGGGGGCTAGCGGGGGCGTGTACGAGCAGTACTTC
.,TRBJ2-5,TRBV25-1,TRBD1,CASSRGQGFQETQYF,TGTGCCAGCAGCCGGGGACAGGGATTTCAAGAGACCCAGTACTTC
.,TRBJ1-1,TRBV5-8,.,CASSKYTNTEAFF,TGTGCCAGCAGCAAGTACACAAACACTGAAGCTTTCTTT
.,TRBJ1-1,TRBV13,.,CASSPAGTMNTEAFF,TGTGCCAGCAGCCCGGCGGGAACGATGAACACTGAAGCTTTCTTT
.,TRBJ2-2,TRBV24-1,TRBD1,CATSAESGQGAYTGELFF,TGTGCCACCAGTGCCGAATCGGGACAGGGGGCTTACACCGGGGAGCTGTTTTTT
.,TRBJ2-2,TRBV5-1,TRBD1,CASSSGQGWSGELFF,TGCGCCAGCAGCTCCGGACAGGGATGGTCCGGGGAGCTGTTTTTT
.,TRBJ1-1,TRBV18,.,CASSPATENTEAFF,TGTGCCAGCTCACCAGCGACAGAGAACACTGAAGCTTTCTTT
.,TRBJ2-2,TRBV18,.,CASSQGTGSLGGELFF,TGTGCCAGCTCACAAGGAACAGGGTCCCTCGGCGGGGAGCTGTTTTTT
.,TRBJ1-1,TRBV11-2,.,CASKPAGKLFEAFF,TGTGCCAGCAAGCCGGCCGGGAAATTATTTGAAGCTTTCTTT
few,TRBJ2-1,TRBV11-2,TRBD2,CASSSFLRTSGREAEQFF,TGTGCCAGCAGCTCTTTCCTCCGGACGAGCGGGAGAGAGGCTGAGCAGTTCTTC
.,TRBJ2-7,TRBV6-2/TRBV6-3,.,CASSYSSPGQLKNEQYF,TGTGCCAGCAGTTACTCGTCCCCGGGACAATTAAAGAACGAGCAGTACTTC
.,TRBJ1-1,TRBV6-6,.,CATNLVPGTEAFF,TGTGCCACCAACCTGGTGCCGGGCACTGAAGCTTTCTTT
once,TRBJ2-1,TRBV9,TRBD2,CASSVVAEVGLADYNEQFF,TGTGCCAGCAGCGTAGTCGCGGAAGTGGGACTAGCGGACTACAATGAGCAGTTCTTC
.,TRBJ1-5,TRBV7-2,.,CASSLVQPGGRQPQHF,TGTGCCAGCAGCTTAGTTCAGCCCGGGGGTCGGCAGCCCCAGCATTTT
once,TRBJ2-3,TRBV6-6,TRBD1,CASRQGGPTDTQYF,TGTGCCAGCAGGCAAGGGGGCCCCACAGATACGCAGTATTTT
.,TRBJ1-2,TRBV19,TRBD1,CASSFTGAEGYTF,TGTGCCAGTAGTTTCACAGGGGCGGAAGGCTACACCTTC
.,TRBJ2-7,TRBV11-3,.,CASSEGRGFYEQYF,TGTGCCAGCAGCGAAGGACGGGGTTTCTACGAGCAGTACTTC
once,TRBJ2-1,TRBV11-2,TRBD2,CASSASGTTPLEQFF,TGTGCCAGCAGCGCCTCCGGGACTACCCCTCTGGAGCAGTTCTTC
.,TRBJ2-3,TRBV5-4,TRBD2,CASSRAGGPTDTQYF,TGTGCCAGCAGCAGAGCGGGGGGGCCCACAGATACGCAGTATTTT
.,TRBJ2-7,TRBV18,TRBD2,CASSTGTSGYSYEQYF,TGTGCCAGCTCCACCGGGACTAGCGGGTACTCCTACGAGCAGTACTTC
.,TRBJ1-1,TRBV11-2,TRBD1,CASRRQGWMNTEAFF,TGTGCCAGCCGTCGACAGGGGTGGATGAACACTGAAGCTTTCTTT
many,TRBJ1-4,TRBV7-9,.,CASSLGYNEKLFF,TGTGCCAGCAGCTTAGGCTATAATGAAAAACTGTTTTTT
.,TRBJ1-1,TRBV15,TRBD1,CATRPGQGIRTEAFF,TGTGCCACCCGGCCGGGACAGGGGATCCGCACTGAAGCTTTCTTT
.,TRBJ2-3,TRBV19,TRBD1,CASQIGQGARVQYF,TGTGCCAGCCAGATCGGACAGGGGGCGCGGGTACAGTATTTT
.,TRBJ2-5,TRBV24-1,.,CAAQDKVGETQYF,TGTGCCGCCCAGGACAAAGTCGGAGAGACCCAGTACTTC
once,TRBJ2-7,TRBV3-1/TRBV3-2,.,CASSPRRGVEQYF,TGTGCCAGCAGCCCCCGCAGGGGGGTCGAGCAGTACTTC
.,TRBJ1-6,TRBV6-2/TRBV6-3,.,CASSYSMARGGSSPLHF,TGTGCCAGCAGTTACTCGATGGCCAGGGGCGGTAGTTCACCCCTCCACTTT
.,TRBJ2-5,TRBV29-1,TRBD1,CSVGPPATGETQYF,TGCAGCGTTGGACCCCCAGCGACAGGGGAGACCCAGTACTTC
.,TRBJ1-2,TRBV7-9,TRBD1,CASSLQGADGYTF,TGTGCCAGCAGCTTGCAGGGGGCCGATGGCTACACCTTC
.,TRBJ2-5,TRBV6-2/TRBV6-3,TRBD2,CASSSYPSGKETQYF,TGTGCCAGCAGTTCTTATCCTAGCGGTAAAGAGACCCAGTACTTC
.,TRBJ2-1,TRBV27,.,CASRKSLRQSLANEQFF,TGTGCCAGCAGGAAATCCCTAAGACAGTCACTCGCCAATGAGCAGTTCTTC
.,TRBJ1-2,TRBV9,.,CASTSPYYGYTF,TGTGCCAGCACCAGTCCCTACTATGGCTACACCTTC
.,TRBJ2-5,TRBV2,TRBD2,CASSAGGRYETQYF,TGTGCCAGCTCAGCGGGGGGGCGTTACGAGACCCAGTACTTC
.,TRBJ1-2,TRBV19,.,CASTIGHLSNELYYGYTF,TGTGCCAGTACCATTGGACATCTTAGTAACGAGCTTTACTATGGCTACACCTTC
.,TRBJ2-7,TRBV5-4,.,CASSSTTDYEQYF,TGTGCCAGCAGCTCAACGACAGACTACGAGCAGTACTTC
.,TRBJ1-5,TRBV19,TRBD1,CASSRWTGGGNQPQHF,TGTGCCAGTAGCCGATGGACAGGGGGTGGCAATCAGCCCCAGCATTTT
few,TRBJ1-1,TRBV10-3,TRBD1,CAISDHRGGTEAFF,TGTGCCATCAGTGATCACAGGGGCGGTACTGAAGCTTTCTTT